These T cell receptor beta chains were read from a single sample in a study of T cell repertoires in cytomegalovirus infection. TCRdb fed the reads into MiXCR, producing one record per CDR3 protein. Of hundreds of thousands of distinct CDR3 sequences listed, around 11% were seen once; the top ten hold roughly 10%. The sequencing sample was made of PBMCs. The source of these receptors is a human donor in good health (CMV status not recorded). Some clones in this sample may be carry-over from other donors' samples. The CDR3 runs from the conserved cysteine through the conserved F or W. The D gene is left open where the match is weak. Only part of the rows carry a size: once, few, many, or a class if the clone is expanded.

v_call	clone_size	j_call	d_call	cdr3_aa	cdr3_nt
TRBV11-2	.	TRBJ2-7	.	CASSLGGGGPRSYEQYF	TGTGCCAGCAGCTTAGGAGGGGGGGGGCCACGCTCCTACGAGCAGTACTTC
TRBV10-3	.	TRBJ2-7	.	CATLRGSPNSYEQYF	TGTGCCACCCTAAGGGGTAGTCCTAACTCCTACGAGCAGTACTTC
TRBV16	few	TRBJ2-3	.	CASQEGGTDTQYF	TGTGCCAGTCAGGAGGGCGGCACAGATACGCAGTATTTT
TRBV27	few	TRBJ2-5	.	CASSPLTGATQYF	TGTGCCAGCAGCCCTCTGACCGGGGCGACCCAGTACTTC
TRBV12-3/TRBV12-4	few	TRBJ2-3	TRBD2	CASRRGGDDTQYF	TGTGCCAGCCGGCGGGGGGGCGACGATACGCAGTATTTT
TRBV2	.	TRBJ2-4	.	CASSGHIQYF	TGTGCCAGCAGTGGCCACATTCAGTACTTC
TRBV6-6	.	TRBJ2-1	TRBD1	CASSWTGYNEQFF	TGTGCCAGCAGCTGGACAGGGTACAATGAGCAGTTCTTC
TRBV2	many	TRBJ2-7	TRBD1	CASSGTGVLSYEQYF	TGTGCCAGCAGTGGGACAGGCGTTCTCTCCTACGAGCAGTACTTC
TRBV7-2	many	TRBJ1-1	.	CASSLERANTEAFF	TGTGCCAGCAGCTTAGAAAGGGCCAACACTGAAGCTTTCTTT
TRBV7-9	many	TRBJ2-1	TRBD2	CASSPTSGASYNEQFF	TGTGCCAGCAGCCCGACTAGCGGGGCCTCCTACAATGAGCAGTTCTTC
TRBV29-1	many	TRBJ2-7	TRBD1	CSVVTGVMNEQYF	TGCAGCGTCGTGACAGGGGTAATGAACGAGCAGTACTTC
TRBV7-9	many	TRBJ2-7	TRBD2	CASSSRTSGVLYEQYF	TGTGCCAGCAGCTCTAGGACTAGCGGGGTGCTCTACGAGCAGTACTTC
TRBV11-3	many	TRBJ1-3	.	CASSLHWVKGNTIYF	TGTGCCAGCAGCTTACATTGGGTGAAAGGAAACACCATATATTTT
TRBV14	few	TRBJ1-6	TRBD1	CASSPTGNEDSPLHF	TGTGCCAGCAGCCCGACAGGGAATGAGGATTCACCCCTCCACTTT
TRBV5-6	many	TRBJ2-5	TRBD1	CASTLDREETQYF	TGTGCCAGCACCCTAGACAGGGAAGAGACCCAGTACTTC
TRBV5-4	.	TRBJ1-1	.	CASSLRLLNAEAFF	TGTGCCAGCAGCTTAAGGCTTTTGAACGCTGAAGCTTTCTTT
TRBV20-1	.	TRBJ2-1	TRBD2	CSASTGTSPYNEQFF	TGCAGTGCTTCGACCGGGACTAGCCCCTACAATGAGCAGTTCTTC
TRBV9	.	TRBJ2-3	.	CASSVGGGPRTDTQYF	TGTGCCAGCAGCGTAGGTGGGGGCCCTCGCACAGATACGCAGTATTTT
TRBV29-1	many	TRBJ2-1	TRBD2	CSGGLAGDEQFF	TGCAGCGGTGGACTAGCGGGAGATGAGCAGTTCTTC
TRBV5-6	many	TRBJ2-7	TRBD1	CASSLSTGAYSSYEQYF	TGTGCCAGCAGCTTGTCAACAGGGGCCTACAGCTCCTACGAGCAGTACTTC
TRBV6-6	many	TRBJ1-2	.	CASSWDGGDYTF	TGTGCCAGCAGCTGGGACGGAGGTGATTACACCTTC
TRBV9	.	TRBJ2-3	TRBD2	CASSVSGGAGTDTQYF	TGTGCCAGCAGCGTTAGCGGGGGGGCTGGCACAGATACGCAGTATTTT
TRBV20-1	many	TRBJ1-4	.	CSATYRATNEKLFF	TGCAGTGCCACGTACAGAGCAACTAATGAAAAACTGTTTTTT
TRBV2	many	TRBJ1-5	TRBD1	CANGTGGIFVGNQPQHF	TGTGCCAACGGGACAGGGGGGATTTTCGTAGGCAATCAGCCCCAGCATTTT
TRBV7-9	many	TRBJ2-1	.	CSGQLDWSDNEQFF	TGTAGCGGACAGCTAGACTGGTCGGACAATGAGCAGTTCTTC
TRBV2	few	TRBJ2-1	TRBD1	CASSEDRAYNEQFF	TGTGCCAGCAGTGAGGACAGGGCCTACAATGAGCAGTTCTTC
TRBV18	many	TRBJ2-7	.	CASSRPGSYEQYF	TGTGCCAGCTCACGACCAGGATCCTACGAGCAGTACTTC
TRBV12-3/TRBV12-4	few	TRBJ2-7	.	CASSLAPLATYEQYF	TGTGCCAGCAGTTTAGCGCCCTTGGCCACCTACGAGCAGTACTTC
TRBV20-1	few	TRBJ1-1	.	CSARTGPRNTEAFF	TGCAGTGCGAGAACGGGGCCCCGGAACACTGAAGCTTTCTTT
TRBV7-9	many	TRBJ2-3	.	CASSPSLSTDTQYF	TGTGCCAGCAGCCCATCTTTAAGCACAGATACGCAGTATTTT
TRBV7-3	few	TRBJ1-6	TRBD1	CASSGGQYNSPLHF	TGTGCCAGCAGCGGGGGACAGTATAATTCACCCCTCCACTTT
TRBV19	.	TRBJ1-2	.	CASSIGLTMNYGYTF	TGTGCCAGTAGTATAGGGCTGACAATGAACTATGGCTACACCTTC
TRBV25-1	.	TRBJ2-1	.	CASSLGEFFNEQFF	TGTGCCAGCAGTTTGGGTGAATTCTTCAATGAGCAGTTCTTC
TRBV15	many	TRBJ2-1	.	CATTLKVNNEQFF	TGTGCCACCACCCTTAAGGTGAACAATGAGCAGTTCTTC
TRBV3-1	few	TRBJ1-1	.	CASSQGPGDTEAFF	TGTGCCAGCAGCCAAGGCCCAGGGGACACTGAAGCTTTCTTT
TRBV11-1	many	TRBJ2-1	TRBD2	CASSLALTSGNPTGNEQFF	TGTGCCAGCAGCTTAGCGCTAACTAGCGGAAACCCGACTGGAAATGAGCAGTTCTTC
TRBV12-5	.	TRBJ2-3	.	CASGFGLSSTDTQYF	TGTGCTAGTGGTTTTGGGCTTTCTAGCACAGATACGCAGTATTTT
TRBV18	many	TRBJ1-1	.	CASSPNLGNTEAFF	TGTGCCAGCTCACCCAACCTGGGGAACACTGAAGCTTTCTTT
TRBV4-2	many	TRBJ2-3	.	CASSQDGGGDTQYF	TGTGCCAGCAGCCAAGATGGTGGGGGCGATACGCAGTATTTT
TRBV19	.	TRBJ2-2	TRBD1	CASRDRAGTGELFF	TGTGCCAGTAGAGACAGGGCGGGCACCGGGGAGCTGTTTTTT
TRBV6-1	few	TRBJ2-1	.	CASSDPSSYNEQFF	TGTGCCAGCAGTGACCCTAGCTCCTACAATGAGCAGTTCTTC
TRBV28	few	TRBJ1-1	TRBD1	CASSFPTGGSEAFF	TGTGCCAGCAGTTTCCCCACAGGGGGCTCTGAAGCTTTCTTT
TRBV6-2/TRBV6-3	.	TRBJ1-1	TRBD1	CASSYLDGTAVNTEAFF	TGTGCCAGCAGTTACCTAGACGGGACAGCTGTGAACACTGAAGCTTTCTTT
TRBV3-1	.	TRBJ1-2	.	CASSQERYGYTF	TGTGCCAGCAGCCAAGAAAGGTATGGCTACACCTTC
TRBV27	many	TRBJ2-2	.	CASSLYENTGELFF	TGTGCCAGCAGTTTATATGAGAACACCGGGGAGCTGTTTTTT
TRBV2	.	TRBJ2-5	.	CASSEYRQETQYF	TGTGCCAGCAGTGAATACAGACAAGAGACCCAGTACTTC
TRBV6-5	many	TRBJ2-7	.	CASSYSISREQYF	TGTGCCAGCAGTTACTCGATAAGTAGGGAGCAGTACTTC
TRBV4-1	many	TRBJ2-7	.	CASSRGPEAYEQYF	TGCGCCAGCAGCAGGGGACCCGAGGCGTACGAGCAGTACTTC
TRBV20-1	.	TRBJ2-1	.	CSALRGGINEQFF	TGCAGTGCCCTTAGGGGGGGGATCAATGAGCAGTTCTTC
TRBV18	.	TRBJ2-3	TRBD1	CASSPQGARGTDTQYF	TGTGCCAGCTCACCACAGGGGGCGCGGGGCACAGATACGCAGTATTTT
TRBV12-3/TRBV12-4	.	TRBJ1-3	.	CASSLSAGFGNTIYF	TGTGCCAGCAGTTTAAGCGCAGGGTTTGGAAACACCATATATTTT
TRBV7-3	many	TRBJ1-1	TRBD1	CASSIRQGPMRRTEAFF	TGTGCCAGCAGCATCCGACAGGGACCCATGCGGAGGACTGAAGCTTTCTTT
TRBV6-1	many	TRBJ1-1	.	CASRVFRDTEAFF	TGTGCCAGCAGGGTTTTTCGGGACACTGAAGCTTTCTTT
TRBV11-2	many	TRBJ2-5	.	CASSLGGTQYF	TGTGCCAGCAGCTTGGGGGGGACCCAGTACTTC
TRBV6-2/TRBV6-3	many	TRBJ2-3	.	CATARFSTDTQYF	TGTGCCACCGCCCGGTTCAGCACAGATACGCAGTATTTT
TRBV10-3	many	TRBJ2-1	TRBD2	CAISESLALQDNEQFF	TGTGCCATCAGTGAGTCACTAGCGCTCCAAGACAATGAGCAGTTCTTC
TRBV6-1	many	TRBJ1-2	.	CASTGGYGYTF	TGTGCCAGCACCGGAGGCTATGGCTACACCTTC
TRBV6-5	few	TRBJ2-4	.	CASSYSYLAKNIQYF	TGTGCCAGCAGTTACTCGTACCTAGCCAAAAACATTCAGTACTTC
TRBV11-2	few	TRBJ2-7	.	CASSLYGGGSYEQYF	TGTGCCAGCAGCTTATACGGGGGCGGGTCCTACGAGCAGTACTTC
TRBV10-3	many	TRBJ2-1	TRBD1	CAISEFGRGQGGEQFF	TGTGCCATCAGTGAGTTTGGGCGCGGACAGGGGGGTGAGCAGTTCTTC